Following are 27 T cell receptor beta chains from one sample sequenced in a study of T cell responses to AZD1222 COVID-19 vaccine. Measured with immunoSEQ multiplex PCR; TCRdb has only the in-frame clones, and not every one. Here the sample spans about 85,000 clones, 85% being singletons. Sample: peripheral blood, taken 28 days after the second AZD1222 dose. These receptors were taken from an adult who received the AZD1222 COVID-19 vaccine.

The V call is TRBV5-6, the J call TRBJ1-1; D possibly corresponds to TRBD1 (5 bases). CDR3 length: 15 residues. V lost 2 bases and J 0 bases, leaving 11 bases between the germline ends. The germline V gene encodes CDR1 SGHDT and CDR2 YYEEEE. In DNA, the CDR3 is TGTGCCAGCAGCTTATACAGGAGTTTGAACACTGAAGCTTTCTTT. Encoded protein: CASSLYRSLNTEAFF.

CDR3 DNA sequence: TGCGCCAGCAGTCCTAAGACAGGGACTGGAAACACCATATATTTT. It encodes CASSPKTGTGNTIYF. The chain carries TRBV4-1 and TRBJ1-3, with 7 positions matching TRBD1. The CDR3 spans 15 residues. Looked up from germline, CDR1 is MGHRA and CDR2 is YSYEKL. After removal of 6 bases from V and 2 bases from J, the junction contained 7 bases not matched to a gene.

The rearrangement links TRBV18 to TRBJ1-1, with D maybe TRBD1 (6 bases). This CDR3 comprises 13 residues. The germline CDR1 and CDR2 sequences are KGHSH and LQKENI. V shed 1 base and J shed 6 bases, with 9 bases lying between them. The CDR3: CASSPRGPAEAFF. In DNA, the CDR3 is TGTGCCAGCTCACCACGGGGGCCGGCTGAAGCTTTCTTT.

This chain connects TRBV7-9 to TRBJ2-7; D uncertain. The germline V and J ends were trimmed by 4 bases and 1 base, with 11 bases remaining between them. This CDR3 is built from 14 residues. In germline, CDR1 is SEHNR, CDR2 FQNEAQ (reference sequence). Here the CDR3 DNA reads TGTGCCAGCAGCTCCGATTGGGGATCCTACGAGCAGTACTTC. Translated, it gives CASSSDWGSYEQYF.

This clone was recorded once. The rearrangement uses TRBV7-9 and TRBJ2-4; TRBD2 matches 11 bases. Germline V gene lookup returns CDR1 SEHNR and CDR2 FQNEAQ (reference sequence). With V trimmed by 4 bases and J by 0 bases, 8 bases remained unmatched. The CDR3 is 18 amino acids. CDR3 in DNA: TGTGCCAGCAGCTCCTTACTAGCGGGGGACCTAGCCAAAAACATTCAGTACTTC. It codes for CASSSLLAGDLAKNIQYF.

The V call is TRBV6-5, the J call TRBJ2-1, with D maybe TRBD2 (5 bases). V was cut by 2 bases and J by 7 bases, with 9 bases left in between. The germline gives CDR1 MNHEY, CDR2 SVGAGI. The CDR3 is 13 amino acids. Here the CDR3 reads CASSYARGNEQFF. CDR3 DNA: TGTGCCAGCAGTTACGCCCGGGGTAATGAGCAGTTCTTC.

This clone was observed a few times. V gene TRBV19 combines with J gene TRBJ1-6; no clear D gene. Trimming stripped 9 bases from V and 10 bases from J, with 13 bases between. Per germline, CDR1 LNHDA and CDR2 SQIVND (reference sequence). CDR3 length: 12 amino acids. CDR3 loop: CASSQARSPLHF. As DNA, the CDR3 is TGTGCCAGCTCCCAGGCGCGGTCACCCCTCCACTTT.

The J gene is TRBJ1-2, the V gene TRBV6-2 or TRBV6-3; a weak D match, TRBD1 (5 bases). CDR1 and CDR2 (germline): MNHEY, SVGEGT. The V end lost 2 bases, the J end lost 6 bases, and 10 bases lay between the germline ends. This CDR3 is built from 13 residues. The CDR3 sequence: CASSYGSGDGYTF. The CDR3 region has the DNA TGTGCCAGCAGTTACGGCTCGGGGGATGGCTACACCTTC.

The chain couples TRBV5-8 to TRBJ1-1; the D is unclear. The germline CDR1 and CDR2 sequences are SGHTS and YDEGEE. V lost 3 bases to trimming and J lost 4 bases, with 16 bases between them. The CDR3 totals 15 residues. The CDR3 reads CASSYGSGYGTEAFF. CDR3 bases: TGTGCCAGCAGCTACGGCTCGGGGTATGGCACTGAAGCTTTCTTT.

The chain has TRBV18 and TRBJ2-5; D remains ambiguous. The V gene lost 2 bases and the J gene lost 4 bases, with 8 bases spanning the gap. The CDR3 extends over 13 amino acids. CDR1 is KGHSH and CDR2 is LQKENI in the germline V gene. The CDR3 reads CASSPGLGETQYF. The CDR3 nucleotides are TGTGCCAGCTCACCAGGGTTAGGAGAGACCCAGTACTTC.

The chain links TRBV6-2 or TRBV6-3 to TRBJ2-1; 12 bases are a match to TRBD1. V shed 2 bases, J shed 5 bases, and the junction held 1 base outside the gene matches. The germline gives CDR1 MNHEY, CDR2 SVGEGT. There are 15 residues in the CDR3. CDR3 in amino acids: CASSYGTGGHNEQFF. Here the CDR3 DNA reads TGTGCCAGCAGTTACGGGACAGGGGGCCACAATGAGCAGTTCTTC.

There are a few counts of this clone. The gene calls are TRBV5-1 and TRBJ2-1; D call uncertain. The V gene's germline CDR1 is SGHRS and CDR2 YFSETQ. The V and J ends lost 5 bases and 8 bases respectively, with 14 bases between them. The CDR3 has 13 residues. The DNA for the CDR3 is TGCGCCAGCAGGCCTACCCCCGAGGATGAGCAGTTCTTC. As protein: CASRPTPEDEQFF. The full variable domain, its missing parts supplied by reference TRBV5-1 and TRBJ2-1, is KAGVTQTPRYLIKTRGQQVTLSCSPISGHRSVSWYQQTPGQGLQFLFEYFSETQRNKGNFPGRFSGRQFSNSRSEMNVSTLELGDSALYLCASRPTPEDEQFFGPGTRLTVL.

The rearrangement joins TRBV6-1 to TRBJ2-3, with D possibly TRBD1 on 5 matching bases. Germline V gives CDR1 MNHNS, CDR2 SASEGT. Trimming took off 6 bases at V and 2 bases at J, with 12 bases between the two ends. The CDR3 contains 14 residues. The CDR3 DNA is TGTGCCAGCAGCCCCAGGGTCCCCACAGATACGCAGTATTTT. Amino acid sequence: CASSPRVPTDTQYF.

This clone was seen only a few times. The chain employs TRBV7-9 and TRBJ1-2; 7 nucleotides match TRBD1. Per the germline V gene, CDR1 is SEHNR and CDR2 is FQNEAQ (reference sequence). CDR3 size: 14 residues. The V segment lost 4 bases and the J segment 4 bases; nucleotides outside the gene matches: 6. CDR3 protein: CASSSRDRGYGYTF. The CDR3 nucleotides are TGTGCCAGCAGCTCCCGGGACAGAGGCTATGGCTACACCTTC.

This clone was counted between two and nine times. The chain combines TRBV18 with TRBJ1-6, with D unclear. In germline, CDR1 is KGHSH, CDR2 LQKENI. Trimming stripped 3 bases from V and 7 bases from J, with 13 bases between. The CDR3 has 15 amino acids. For the CDR3, the DNA is TGTGCCAGCTCACCGAGTTCTGGGCTCAATTCACCCCTCCACTTT. Amino acid sequence: CASSPSSGLNSPLHF.

The chain couples TRBV30 to TRBJ1-2, with D tentatively TRBD1 (6 bases). V was cut by 2 bases and J by 6 bases, with 7 bases left in between. The CDR3 consists of 11 residues. CDR1 is GTSNPN and CDR2 is SVGIG in the germline V gene (reference sequence). CDR3 sequence: CAWSYRDGYTF. For the CDR3, the DNA is TGTGCCTGGAGTTACAGGGATGGCTACACCTTC.

This clone was counted between two and nine times. The chain combines TRBV7-2 with TRBJ2-7; D might be TRBD2 (6 bases). V lost 1 base to trimming and J lost 8 bases, with 12 bases between them. This CDR3 has 13 amino acids. CDR1 and CDR2 from the germline V gene are SGHTA and FQGNSA. The chain's CDR3 is CASSLGGRSQQYF. As DNA, the CDR3 is TGTGCCAGCAGCTTAGGGGGGAGGTCGCAGCAGTACTTC. The entire variable domain, with the rest obtained from reference TRBV7-2 and TRBJ2-7, is as follows: GAGVSQSPSNKVTEKGKDVELRCDPISGHTALYWYRQSLGQGLEFLIYFQGNSAPDKSGLPSDRFSAERTGGSVSTLTIQRTQQEDSAVYLCASSLGGRSQQYFGPGTRLTVT.

The V call is TRBV27, the J call TRBJ2-1; D not certain. Germline assignment: CDR1 MNHEY and CDR2 SMNVEV (reference sequence). Trimming stripped 5 bases from V and 6 bases from J, with 14 bases between. The CDR3 loop spans 14 amino acids. The CDR3 here is CASSHLLTFNEQFF. The CDR3 region has the DNA TGTGCCAGCAGTCACCTCCTCACCTTCAATGAGCAGTTCTTC.

The CDR3 here is CASSTQGGNTEAFF. Here the CDR3 DNA reads TGTGCCAGTAGTACCCAGGGGGGGAACACTGAAGCTTTCTTT. The chain has TRBV19 and TRBJ1-1, with TRBD1 matching over 7 bases. The CDR3 extends over 14 amino acids. Germline loops: CDR1 LNHDA, CDR2 SQIVND (reference sequence). The junction had 3 bases not matched to a gene; V was cut back by 4 bases and J by 1 base.

This chain connects TRBV30 to TRBJ2-6; no definite D call. This CDR3 region has 14 residues. Germline CDR1 is GTSNPN and CDR2 is SVGIG (reference sequence). With 0 bases removed from V and 2 bases from J, the gap between germline ends came to 5 bases. The CDR3 region has the DNA TGTGCCTGGAGTGTTGTCCCTGGGGCCAACGTCCTGACTTTC. It specifies CAWSVVPGANVLTF.

This clone was seen a handful of times. V and J are TRBV29-1 and TRBJ2-2; perhaps TRBD1 as D (5 bases). The CDR3 covers 13 residues. The V and J ends lost 7 bases and 1 base respectively, with 10 bases between them. In germline, CDR1 is SQVTM, CDR2 ANQGSEA. CDR3: CSASDRNTGELFF. The CDR3 bases are TGCAGCGCCTCTGACAGGAACACCGGGGAGCTGTTTTTT.

The chain is built from TRBV28 and TRBJ1-4; D is uncertain. Germline loops: CDR1 MDHEN, CDR2 SYDVKM. Deletions cut 6 bases from V and 10 bases from J, with 18 bases between. The CDR3 is 14 amino acids. The CDR3 DNA is TGTGCCAGCAGGGGAGAGGCCCGGTTCGTAAAACTGTTTTTT. Translated: CASRGEARFVKLFF.

This clone has more than one count but fewer than ten. The V and J genes are TRBV19 and TRBJ1-3; D remains ambiguous. V was trimmed by 7 bases and J by 1 base, leaving 8 bases between them. Germline-derived CDR1 and CDR2 are LNHDA and SQIVND (reference sequence). The CDR3 has 13 amino acids. Here the CDR3 DNA reads TGTGCCAGTACTGCCCTATCTGGAAACACCATATATTTT. Protein: CASTALSGNTIYF.

The chain carries TRBV9 and TRBJ1-6, with 9 bases that match TRBD1. The CDR3 is 17 amino acids. Germline V CDR1 and CDR2: SGDLS, YYNGEE. With 0 bases clipped from V and 5 bases from J, the junction kept 6 bases outside the gene matches. The CDR3 reads CASSVDPTGGHNSPLHF. The CDR3 DNA follows: TGTGCCAGCAGCGTAGACCCGACAGGGGGTCATAATTCACCCCTCCACTTT.

The V gene is TRBV18, the J gene TRBJ1-3, with D unresolved. V was trimmed by 2 bases and J by 0 bases, leaving 8 bases between them. Germline CDR1 KGHSH, CDR2 LQKENI. The CDR3 is 15 amino acids. The CDR3 here is CASSPEGYSGNTIYF. The CDR3 coding sequence is TGTGCCAGCTCACCAGAGGGTTACTCTGGAAACACCATATATTTT.

J is TRBJ2-1 and V is TRBV7-2; D is perhaps TRBD2 (6 bases). Germline V gene data show CDR1 as SGHTA and CDR2 as FQGNSA. The V and J ends lost 4 bases and 7 bases respectively, with 23 bases between them. The CDR3 length is 17 residues. CDR3 sequence reads: CASSWEEVGPGNNEQFF. DNA of the CDR3: TGTGCCAGCAGCTGGGAGGAGGTGGGACCAGGAAATAATGAGCAGTTCTTC. The entire variable domain, with the rest obtained from reference TRBV7-2 and TRBJ2-1, is as follows: GAGVSQSPSNKVTEKGKDVELRCDPISGHTALYWYRQSLGQGLEFLIYFQGNSAPDKSGLPSDRFSAERTGGSVSTLTIQRTQQEDSAVYLCASSWEEVGPGNNEQFFGPGTRLTVL.

This clone was counted only a few times. This chain uses TRBV15 with TRBJ1-1; D not certain. CDR3 length: 13 residues. CDR1 is LNHNV, CDR2 YYDKDF, per germline (reference sequence). Trimming took off 5 bases at V and 4 bases at J, with 11 bases between the two ends. The CDR3 sequence: CATSEWKFTEAFF. The DNA of the CDR3 is TGTGCCACCAGCGAGTGGAAGTTCACTGAAGCTTTCTTT.